This T cell receptor beta chain is drawn from a study of a mutant IDH1 vaccine in newly diagnosed glioma. Some clones are missing from TCRdb's copy, which holds only in-frame ones; the method was immunoSEQ multiplex PCR. The data hold 73,000 or so clones, with approximately 81% observed a single time. The length of the CDR3 is 14 residues. Germline-derived CDR1 and CDR2 are SGHNT and YYREEE (reference sequence). With 4 bases clipped from V and 3 bases from J, the junction kept 7 bases outside the gene matches. The sample's time point: week 35, safety follow-up. The content of each vaccine dose was 300 ug of mutant IDH1 20-mer peptide, and topical imiquimod accompanied it. The sample holds a few counts of this clone. The target antigen is unknown.

The chain carries TRBV5-4 and TRBJ2-7; 7 nucleotides line up with TRBD1. The receptor was isolated from a man in his late teens or twenties with glioma. Material: PBMCs, obtained from a glioma patient whose treatment included an IDH1 peptide vaccine. CDR3 nucleotides: TGTGCCAGCAGCGGGGACAGCCAAGTCTACGAGCAGTACTTC. Translation gives CASSGDSQVYEQYF. The complete variable domain, with remaining parts taken from reference TRBV5-4 and TRBJ2-7, reads ETGVTQSPTHLIKTRGQQVTLRCSSQSGHNTVSWYQQALGQGPQFIFQYYREEENGRGNFPPRFSGLQFPNYSSELNVNALELDDSALYLCASSGDSQVYEQYFGPGTRLTVT.